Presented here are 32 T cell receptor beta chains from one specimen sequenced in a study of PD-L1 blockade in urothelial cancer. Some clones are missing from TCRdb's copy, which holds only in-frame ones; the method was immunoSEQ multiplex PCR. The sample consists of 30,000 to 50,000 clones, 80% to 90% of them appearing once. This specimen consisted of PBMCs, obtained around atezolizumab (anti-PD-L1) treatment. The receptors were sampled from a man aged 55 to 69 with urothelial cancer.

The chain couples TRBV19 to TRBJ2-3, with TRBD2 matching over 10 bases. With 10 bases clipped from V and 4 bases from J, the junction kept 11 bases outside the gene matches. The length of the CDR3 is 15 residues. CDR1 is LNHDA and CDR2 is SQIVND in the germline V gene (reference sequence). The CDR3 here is CATRTSGQLADTQYF. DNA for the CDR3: TGTGCCACCAGGACTAGCGGACAATTGGCAGATACGCAGTATTTT.

CDR3 nucleotides: TGTGCCAGCAGCACTGGACTAGCGGGAGGTAATCGAGGTCCAGATACGCAGTATTTT. It encodes CASSTGLAGGNRGPDTQYF. The V call is TRBV9, the J call TRBJ2-3; 14 bases are a match to TRBD2. The CDR3 is 19 amino acids. The germline V gene encodes CDR1 SGDLS and CDR2 YYNGEE. V gave up 4 bases and J gave up 4 bases; unmatched junction bases: 14. The full variable domain, rest sourced from reference TRBV9 and TRBJ2-3, is DSGVTQTPKHLITATGQRVTLRCSPRSGDLSVYWYQQSLDQGLQFLIQYYNGEERAKGNILERFSAQQFPDLHSELNLSSLELGDSALYFCASSTGLAGGNRGPDTQYFGPGTRLTVL.

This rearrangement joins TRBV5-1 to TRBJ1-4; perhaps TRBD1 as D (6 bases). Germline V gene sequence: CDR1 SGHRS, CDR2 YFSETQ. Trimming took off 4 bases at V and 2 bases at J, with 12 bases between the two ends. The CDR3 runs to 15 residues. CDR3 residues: CASSGGQSTNEKLFF. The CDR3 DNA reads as TGCGCCAGCAGCGGAGGACAGTCCACTAATGAAAAACTGTTTTTT. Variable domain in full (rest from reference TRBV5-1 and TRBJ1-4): KAGVTQTPRYLIKTRGQQVTLSCSPISGHRSVSWYQQTPGQGLQFLFEYFSETQRNKGNFPGRFSGRQFSNSRSEMNVSTLELGDSALYLCASSGGQSTNEKLFFGSGTQLSVL.

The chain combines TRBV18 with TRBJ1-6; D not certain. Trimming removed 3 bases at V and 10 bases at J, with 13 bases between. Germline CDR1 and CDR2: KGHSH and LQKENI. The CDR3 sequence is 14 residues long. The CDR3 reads CASSPWGEGSPLHF. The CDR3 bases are TGTGCCAGCTCACCTTGGGGAGAGGGATCACCCCTCCACTTT.

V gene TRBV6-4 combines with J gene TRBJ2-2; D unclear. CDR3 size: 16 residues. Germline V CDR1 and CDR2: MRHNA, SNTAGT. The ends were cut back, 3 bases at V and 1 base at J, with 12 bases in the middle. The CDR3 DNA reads TGTGCCAGCAGTGAAGTACGCGAGGAGAACACCGGGGAGCTGTTTTTT. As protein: CASSEVREENTGELFF.

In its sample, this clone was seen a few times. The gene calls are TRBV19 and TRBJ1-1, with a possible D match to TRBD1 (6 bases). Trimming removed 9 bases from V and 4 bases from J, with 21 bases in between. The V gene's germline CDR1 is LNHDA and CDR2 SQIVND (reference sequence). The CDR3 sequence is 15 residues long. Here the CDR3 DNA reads TGTGCCAGGGTAGCCTCAAGGGGGGGCCCCACTGAAGCTTTCTTT. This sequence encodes CARVASRGGPTEAFF.

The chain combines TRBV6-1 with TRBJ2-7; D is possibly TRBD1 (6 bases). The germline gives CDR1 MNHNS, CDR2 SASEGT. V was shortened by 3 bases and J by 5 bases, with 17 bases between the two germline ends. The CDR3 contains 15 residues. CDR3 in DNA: TGTGCCAGCAGTGAGAGGCGGGCAGGGGCTCACGAGCAGTACTTC. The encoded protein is CASSERRAGAHEQYF.

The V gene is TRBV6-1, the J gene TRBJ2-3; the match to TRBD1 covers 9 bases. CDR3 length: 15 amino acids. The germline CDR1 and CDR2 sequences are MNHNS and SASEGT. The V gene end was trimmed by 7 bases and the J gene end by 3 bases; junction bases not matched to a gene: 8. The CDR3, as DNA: TGTGCCAGCAAGCTAACAGGGGGCAGGACAGATACGCAGTATTTT. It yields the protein CASKLTGGRTDTQYF.

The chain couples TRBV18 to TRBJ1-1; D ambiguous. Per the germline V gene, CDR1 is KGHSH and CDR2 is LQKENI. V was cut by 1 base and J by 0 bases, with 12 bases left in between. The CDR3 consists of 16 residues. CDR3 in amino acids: CASSPRAGAVNTEAFF. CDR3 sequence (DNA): TGTGCCAGCTCACCACGGGCGGGTGCGGTGAACACTGAAGCTTTCTTT. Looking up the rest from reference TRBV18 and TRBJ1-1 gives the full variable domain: NAGVMQNPRHLVRRRGQEARLRCSPMKGHSHVYWYRQLPEEGLKFMVYLQKENIIDESGMPKERFSAEFPKEGPSILRIQQVVRGDSAAYFCASSPRAGAVNTEAFFGQGTRLTVV.

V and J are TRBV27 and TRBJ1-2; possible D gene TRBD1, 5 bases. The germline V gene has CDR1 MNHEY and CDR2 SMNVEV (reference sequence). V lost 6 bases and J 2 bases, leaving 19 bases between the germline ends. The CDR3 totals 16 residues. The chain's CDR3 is CASRPQGGAGNYGYTF. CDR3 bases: TGTGCCAGCAGACCACAAGGCGGCGCAGGGAACTATGGCTACACCTTC.

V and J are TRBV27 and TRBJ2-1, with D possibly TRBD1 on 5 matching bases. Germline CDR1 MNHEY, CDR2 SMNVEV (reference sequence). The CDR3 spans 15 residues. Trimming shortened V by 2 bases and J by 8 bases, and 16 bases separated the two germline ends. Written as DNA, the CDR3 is TGTGCCAGCAGTTTAAGGGGTGGCAATGTCTATGAGCAGTTCTTC. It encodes CASSLRGGNVYEQFF.

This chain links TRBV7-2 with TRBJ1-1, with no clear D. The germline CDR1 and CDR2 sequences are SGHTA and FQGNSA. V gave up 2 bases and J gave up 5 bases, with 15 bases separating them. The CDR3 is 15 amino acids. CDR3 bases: TGTGCCAGCAGCTTATGGGCGGGAAAGGGAACTGAAGCTTTCTTT. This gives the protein CASSLWAGKGTEAFF.

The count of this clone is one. CDR3 region: CASSVGSGRASEQYF. CDR3 DNA: TGTGCCAGCAGCGTAGGTAGCGGGAGGGCTTCCGAGCAGTACTTC. J is TRBJ2-7 and V is TRBV9, with TRBD2 identical over 11 bases. The CDR3 is 15 residues long. Germline loops: CDR1 SGDLS, CDR2 YYNGEE. V was clipped by 0 bases and J by 6 bases; unmatched bases: 5.

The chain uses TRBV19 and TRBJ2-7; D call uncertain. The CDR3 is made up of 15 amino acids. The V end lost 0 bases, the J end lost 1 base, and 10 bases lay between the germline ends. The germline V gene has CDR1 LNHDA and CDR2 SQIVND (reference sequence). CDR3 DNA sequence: TGTGCCAGTAGTATAGACAGATTTCGTTCCTACGAGCAGTACTTC. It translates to CASSIDRFRSYEQYF.

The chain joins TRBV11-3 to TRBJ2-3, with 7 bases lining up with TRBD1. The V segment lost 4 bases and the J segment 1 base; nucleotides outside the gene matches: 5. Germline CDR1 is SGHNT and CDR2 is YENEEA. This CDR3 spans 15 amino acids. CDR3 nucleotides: TGTGCCAGCAGCTCCAGACAGGGTGGCACAGATACGCAGTATTTT. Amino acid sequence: CASSSRQGGTDTQYF.

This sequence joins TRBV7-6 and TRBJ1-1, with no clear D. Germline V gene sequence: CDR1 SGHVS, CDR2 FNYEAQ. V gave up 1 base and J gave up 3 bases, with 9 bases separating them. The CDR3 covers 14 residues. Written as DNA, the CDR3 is TGTGCCAGCAGCTTAGGGTCCGGTGACACTGAAGCTTTCTTT. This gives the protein CASSLGSGDTEAFF.

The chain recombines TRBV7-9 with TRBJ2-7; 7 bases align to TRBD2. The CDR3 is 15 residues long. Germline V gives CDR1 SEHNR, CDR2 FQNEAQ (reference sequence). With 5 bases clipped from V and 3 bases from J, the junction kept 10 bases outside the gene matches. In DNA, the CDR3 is TGTGCCAGCAGCCCTGCGCGGGAGACCCTCTACGAGCAGTACTTC. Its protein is CASSPARETLYEQYF.

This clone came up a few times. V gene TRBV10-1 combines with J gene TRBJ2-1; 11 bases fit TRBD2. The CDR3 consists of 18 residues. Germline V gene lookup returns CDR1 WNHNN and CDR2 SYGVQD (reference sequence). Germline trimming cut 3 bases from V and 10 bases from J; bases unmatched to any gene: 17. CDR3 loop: CASSDRPSGGTPPTEQFF. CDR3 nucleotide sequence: TGCGCCAGCAGTGATCGGCCTAGCGGGGGGACCCCCCCCACCGAGCAGTTCTTC.

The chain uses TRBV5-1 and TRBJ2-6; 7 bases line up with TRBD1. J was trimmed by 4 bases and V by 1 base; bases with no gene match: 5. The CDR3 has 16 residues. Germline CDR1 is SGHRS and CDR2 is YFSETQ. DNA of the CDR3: TGCGCCAGCAGCTTGATGACAGGGTCGGGGGCCAACGTCCTGACTTTC. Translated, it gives CASSLMTGSGANVLTF.

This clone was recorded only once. The CDR3 here is CASSSLQGMGDTQYF. In nucleotides, the CDR3 is TGTGCCAGCAGTTCCCTACAGGGGATGGGAGATACGCAGTATTTT. The chain is built from TRBV28 and TRBJ2-3, with 7 bases fitting TRBD1. This CDR3 is built from 15 residues. V trimming: 4 bases; J trimming: 5 bases; junction bases outside the gene matches: 9. The germline V gene encodes CDR1 MDHEN and CDR2 SYDVKM.

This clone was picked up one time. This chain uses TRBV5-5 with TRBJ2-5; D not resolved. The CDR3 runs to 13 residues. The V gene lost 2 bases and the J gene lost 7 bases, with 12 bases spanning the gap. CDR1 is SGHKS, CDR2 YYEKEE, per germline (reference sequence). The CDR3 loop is CASSFRQDGTQYF. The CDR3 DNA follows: TGTGCCAGCAGCTTTCGGCAGGATGGGACCCAGTACTTC.

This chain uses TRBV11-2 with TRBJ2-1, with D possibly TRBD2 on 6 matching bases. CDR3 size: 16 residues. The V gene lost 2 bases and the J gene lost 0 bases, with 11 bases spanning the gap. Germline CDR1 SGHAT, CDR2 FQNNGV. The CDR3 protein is CASSLQNGGSYNEQFF. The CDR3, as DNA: TGTGCCAGCAGCTTACAAAACGGGGGCTCCTACAATGAGCAGTTCTTC.

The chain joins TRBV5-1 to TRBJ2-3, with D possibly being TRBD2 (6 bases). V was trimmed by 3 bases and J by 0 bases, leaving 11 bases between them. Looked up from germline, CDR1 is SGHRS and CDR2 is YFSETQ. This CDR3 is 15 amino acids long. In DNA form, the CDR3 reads TGCGCCAGCAGCTCGGGACTCCGCAGCACAGATACGCAGTATTTT. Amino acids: CASSSGLRSTDTQYF.

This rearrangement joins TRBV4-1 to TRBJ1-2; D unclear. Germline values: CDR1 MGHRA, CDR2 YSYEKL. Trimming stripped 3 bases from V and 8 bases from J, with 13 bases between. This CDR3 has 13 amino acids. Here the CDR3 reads CASSHLQERGYTF. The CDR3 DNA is TGCGCCAGCAGCCATCTCCAGGAGCGGGGCTACACCTTC.

This CDR3 is CASSLSYNEQFF. The CDR3, as DNA: TGTGCCAGCAGCTTATCTTACAATGAGCAGTTCTTC. V is TRBV7-9 and J is TRBJ2-1, with D unclear. With 2 bases removed from V and 4 bases from J, the gap between germline ends came to 3 bases. Germline V gene data show CDR1 as SEHNR and CDR2 as FQNEAQ (reference sequence). CDR3 length equals 12 residues. The full variable domain, its missing parts supplied by reference TRBV7-9 and TRBJ2-1, is DTGVSQNPRHKITKRGQNVTFRCDPISEHNRLYWYRQTLGQGPEFLTYFQNEAQLEKSRLLSDRFSAERPKGSFSTLEIQRTEQGDSAMYLCASSLSYNEQFFGPGTRLTVL.

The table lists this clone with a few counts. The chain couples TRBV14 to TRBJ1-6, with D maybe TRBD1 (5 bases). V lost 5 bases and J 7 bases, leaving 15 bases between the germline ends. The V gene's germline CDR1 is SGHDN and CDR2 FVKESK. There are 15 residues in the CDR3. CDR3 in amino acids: CASSGSGGPNSPLHF. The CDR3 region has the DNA TGTGCCAGCAGCGGCTCGGGGGGTCCAAATTCACCCCTCCACTTT.

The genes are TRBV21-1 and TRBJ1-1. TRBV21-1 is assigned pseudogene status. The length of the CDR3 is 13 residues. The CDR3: CASSFGGETEAFF. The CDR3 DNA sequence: TGTGCCAGCAGCTTCGGGGGAGAGACTGAAGCTTTCTTT.

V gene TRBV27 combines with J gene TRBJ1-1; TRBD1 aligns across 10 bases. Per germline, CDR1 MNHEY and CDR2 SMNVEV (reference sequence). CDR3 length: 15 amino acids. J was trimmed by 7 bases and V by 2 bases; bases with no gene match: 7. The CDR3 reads CASSLVGQGINEAFF. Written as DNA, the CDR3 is TGTGCCAGCAGTTTAGTGGGACAGGGGATAAATGAAGCTTTCTTT.

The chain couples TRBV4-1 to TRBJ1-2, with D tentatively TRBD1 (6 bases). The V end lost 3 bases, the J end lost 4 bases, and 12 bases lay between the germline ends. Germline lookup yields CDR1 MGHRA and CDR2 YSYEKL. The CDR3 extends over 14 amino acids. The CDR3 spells CASSQLQGTYGYTF. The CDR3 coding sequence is TGCGCCAGCAGCCAGCTCCAGGGGACCTATGGCTACACCTTC.

For the CDR3, the DNA is TGTGCCAGCTCCTCAACAGGGACGGACCAGCCCCAGCATTTT. As protein: CASSSTGTDQPQHF. The chain couples TRBV18 to TRBJ1-5; D perhaps matches TRBD1 (6 bases). Trimming stripped 6 bases from V and 7 bases from J, with 16 bases between. The CDR3 runs 14 residues. Per germline, CDR1 KGHSH and CDR2 LQKENI.

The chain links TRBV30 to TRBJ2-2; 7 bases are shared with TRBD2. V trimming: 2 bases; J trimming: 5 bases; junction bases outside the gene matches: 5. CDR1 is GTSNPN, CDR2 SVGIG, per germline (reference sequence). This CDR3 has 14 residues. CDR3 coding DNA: TGTGCCTGGAGTTCGGGGGGTGGTACCGGGGAGCTGTTTTTT. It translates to CAWSSGGGTGELFF.

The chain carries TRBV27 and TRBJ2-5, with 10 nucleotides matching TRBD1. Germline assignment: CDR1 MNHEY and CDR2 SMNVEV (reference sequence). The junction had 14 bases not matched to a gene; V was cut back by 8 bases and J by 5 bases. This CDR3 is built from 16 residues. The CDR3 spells CASATGQGGYKETQYF. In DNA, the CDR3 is TGTGCCAGCGCAACAGGACAGGGGGGCTACAAGGAGACCCAGTACTTC.